The rows below give T cell receptor beta chains drawn from one sample of a study of shared clonotypes between healthy human individuals. The protocol was immunoSEQ multiplex PCR, while the TCRdb copy is restricted to in-frame clones and leaves out a portion. The sample lists a few million clones, 93% seen once, with 0.39% in the top ten. The sample taken for sequencing was naive CD4+ T cells from PBMCs. The receptors derive from a man younger than 30 in good health. Some clones in this sample may be carry-over from other donors' samples. Both conserved end residues are part of each CDR3. The order of the fields is J gene, V gene, CDR3 length, CDR3 protein.

J: TRBJ1-2
V: TRBV27
length: 16
CDR3: CASSSRDRGRSYGYTF

J: TRBJ2-1
V: TRBV14
length: 16
CDR3: CASSQEAGATYNEQFF

J: TRBJ2-7
V: TRBV21-1
length: 16
CDR3: CASSLRRGLAGGEQYF

J: TRBJ2-5
V: TRBV28
length: 15
CDR3: CASSPPGEGGETQYF

J: TRBJ2-2
V: TRBV28
length: 13
CDR3: CASRDRGRGELFF

J: TRBJ1-5
V: TRBV11-2
length: 16
CDR3: CASSVGGAGSNQPQHF

J: TRBJ2-2
V: TRBV5-6
length: 17
CDR3: CASSLVGEQGATGELFF

J: TRBJ1-2
V: TRBV5-1
length: 15
CDR3: CASSFGAQGLYGYTF

J: TRBJ2-1
V: TRBV9
length: 17
CDR3: CASSVANLDSSYNEQFF

J: TRBJ2-7
V: TRBV9
length: 14
CDR3: CASSVSGGSYEQYF

J: TRBJ2-4
V: TRBV5-6
length: 14
CDR3: CASSPQGAKNIQYF

J: TRBJ1-5
V: TRBV19
length: 17
CDR3: CASSYYLGRGGNQPQHF

J: TRBJ2-1
V: TRBV30
length: 13
CDR3: CAWSLGLDNEQFF

J: TRBJ1-2
V: TRBV30
length: 13
CDR3: CAQRDRVNYGYTF

J: TRBJ2-5
V: TRBV5-8
length: 13
CDR3: CASSQRGGETQYF

J: TRBJ2-7
V: TRBV28
length: 13
CDR3: CASFYSGSGEQYF

J: TRBJ2-7
V: TRBV6-1
length: 17
CDR3: CASREFRRDRDPYEQYF

J: TRBJ2-1
V: TRBV4-3
length: 16
CDR3: CASSHVKRGTYNEQFF

J: TRBJ2-7
V: TRBV15
length: 17
CDR3: CATSREGRTSGSYEQYF

J: TRBJ1-2
V: TRBV19
length: 13
CDR3: CASSSGSSAGYTF

J: TRBJ2-7
V: TRBV5-1
length: 13
CDR3: CASSFAGGNEQYF

J: TRBJ2-5
V: TRBV15
length: 16
CDR3: CATSRDGSGGGETQYF

J: TRBJ2-1
V: TRBV10-3
length: 18
CDR3: CAISESIGLSGPYNEQFF

J: TRBJ1-1
V: TRBV11-2
length: 15
CDR3: CASSLAGQGNTEAFF

J: TRBJ2-2
V: TRBV7-6
length: 13
CDR3: CASSSDRTGELFF

J: TRBJ2-5
V: TRBV5-1
length: 14
CDR3: CASTLAGNQETQYF

J: TRBJ2-7
V: TRBV7-2
length: 17
CDR3: CASSLSSLGLYSYEQYF

J: TRBJ2-5
V: TRBV28
length: 16
CDR3: CASSSPRTGGQETQYF

J: TRBJ2-3
V: TRBV29-1
length: 12
CDR3: CSSRLGANTQYF

J: TRBJ1-2
V: TRBV4-2
length: 14
CDR3: CASSQEPGPSGYTF

J: TRBJ2-5
V: TRBV15
length: 15
CDR3: CATSGDRGPEETQYF

J: TRBJ2-7
V: TRBV7-3
length: 13
CDR3: CASSLRPSYEQYF

J: TRBJ2-1
V: TRBV7-2
length: 15
CDR3: CASRPSGNLYNEQFF

J: TRBJ2-5
V: TRBV27
length: 20
CDR3: CASSLWGLRSSGRRQETQYF

J: TRBJ2-7
V: TRBV23-1
length: 13
CDR3: CASNKDGTYEQYF

J: TRBJ2-4
V: TRBV4-2
length: 17
CDR3: CASSQSGLPRLENIQYF

J: TRBJ1-3
V: TRBV19
length: 19
CDR3: CASSSRSRNFYSSGNTIYF

J: TRBJ2-3
V: TRBV6-1
length: 15
CDR3: CASGGLADDTDTQYF

J: TRBJ2-1
V: TRBV10-3
length: 13
CDR3: CATSSGSYNEQFF

J: TRBJ1-1
V: TRBV7-3
length: 14
CDR3: CASSLRHADTEAFF

J: TRBJ2-3
V: TRBV28
length: 13
CDR3: CASSLYATGTQYF

J: TRBJ1-2
V: TRBV28
length: 14
CDR3: CASSPPGQLYGYTF

J: TRBJ1-4
V: TRBV5-6
length: 14
CDR3: CASSLFATNEKLFF

J: TRBJ2-3
V: TRBV19
length: 16
CDR3: CASLKAGVGSTDTQYF

J: TRBJ2-7
V: TRBV28
length: 12
CDR3: CASSSGGAEQYF

J: TRBJ2-7
V: TRBV28
length: 14
CDR3: CASSRRGRAYEQYF

J: TRBJ1-5
V: TRBV29-1
length: 14
CDR3: CSATRGNSNQPQHF

J: TRBJ2-1
V: TRBV6-5
length: 11
CDR3: CASRLENEQFF

J: TRBJ2-7
V: TRBV14
length: 16
CDR3: CASSQEGVPLLNEQYF